Listed below are T cell receptor beta chains from one sample, sequenced in a study of CD8+CD57+ T cells in acquired aplastic anemia. One entry per CDR3 protein, called by TCRdb with MiXCR from the reads. The data hold 260,000 or so distinct CDR3 sequences, with about 44% observed a single time. Sequenced material: sorted CD4+, CD8+, or CD8+CD57+ T cells (not recorded which) from PBMCs. These receptor sequences come from a human donor with aplastic anemia. Both conserved end residues are part of each CDR3. A D gene is named only where the DNA matches it firmly. A row's size may be missing; if present it is once, few, many or a size class.

D gene	clone size	V gene	J gene	CDR3 DNA	CDR3 protein
TRBD2	many	TRBV5-4	TRBJ2-7	TGTGCCAGCAGCAGTAGCGGGGGCTCTGCCTACGAGCAGTACTTC	CASSSSGGSAYEQYF
.	.	TRBV19	TRBJ2-6	TGTGCCAGTAGTAGACAGAGCTCTGGGGCCAACGTCCTGACTTTC	CASSRQSSGANVLTF
TRBD1	.	TRBV7-9	TRBJ2-5	TGTGCCAGCAGCTCAGACAGGGGAGAGACCCAGTACTTC	CASSSDRGETQYF
TRBD1	many	TRBV5-1	TRBJ2-3	TGCGCCAGCAGCCTCCGGGACAGGGGCCCAGATACGCAGTATTTT	CASSLRDRGPDTQYF
.	.	TRBV4-3	TRBJ1-2	TGCGCCAGCAGCCAAACTAGCGGGGGCTCTGGCTACACCTTC	CASSQTSGGSGYTF
.	.	TRBV19	TRBJ1-2	TGTGCCAGTAGTATAGATCGAGGGTGGGGTCGTTTCGGCTACACCTTC	CASSIDRGWGRFGYTF
.	many	TRBV29-1	TRBJ2-7	TGCAGCGTTGAAAAGGGTTCATCATCTGACTACGAGCAGTACTTC	CSVEKGSSSDYEQYF
.	many	TRBV7-9	TRBJ2-1	TGTGCCAGCAGACGATCTGAGGGGGGACGCGATGAGCAGTTCTTC	CASRRSEGGRDEQFF
.	.	TRBV7-9	TRBJ1-5	TGTGCCAGCAGCTGGACAGATCAGCCCCAGCATTTT	CASSWTDQPQHF
.	.	TRBV4-1	TRBJ1-1	TGCGCCAGCAACCAAGACGGCCCCTTGGACACTGAAGCTTTCTTT	CASNQDGPLDTEAFF
.	many	TRBV7-8	TRBJ1-3	TGTGCCAGCAGCTTATATTCGCGGGTTTCTGATGGAAACACCATATATTTT	CASSLYSRVSDGNTIYF
.	many	TRBV30	TRBJ2-7	TGTGCCTCTGAGGCCAGGTCCTACGAGCAGTACTTC	CASEARSYEQYF
.	.	TRBV12-3/TRBV12-4	TRBJ1-1	TGTGCCAGCAGCTACAGGGAATGGACTGAAGCTTTCTTT	CASSYREWTEAFF
.	.	TRBV7-8	TRBJ1-6	TGTGCCAGCAGCGTCGCAGGAGACTCACCCCTCCACTTT	CASSVAGDSPLHF
TRBD2	.	TRBV29-1	TRBJ2-5	TGCAGCAGTGAAGCCGGGGGGGGCCAAGAGACCCAGTACTTC	CSSEAGGGQETQYF
TRBD1	.	TRBV15	TRBJ2-1	TGTGCCACCAGCCCTGGACAGGGGGCACGTTGGAATGAGCAGTTCTTC	CATSPGQGARWNEQFF
TRBD1	many	TRBV27	TRBJ1-2	TGTGCCAGCAGTAGAGGGACAGGGAGTGGCTACACCTTC	CASSRGTGSGYTF
.	.	TRBV27	TRBJ2-4	TGTGCCAGCAGTTTGCGAGGGACGGTTGAGGACATTCAGTACTTC	CASSLRGTVEDIQYF
.	few	TRBV6-1	TRBJ1-4	TGTGCCAGCAGTGAAGGGACTTTCATTCCGGAAAAACTGTTTTTT	CASSEGTFIPEKLFF
TRBD1	many	TRBV4-2	TRBJ1-1	TGTGCCAGCAGCCAGCGGACAGGGAACACTGAAGCTTTCTTT	CASSQRTGNTEAFF
.	many	TRBV12-3/TRBV12-4	TRBJ1-1	TGTGCCAGCAGTTTAAGCCGGAAACACACTGAAGCTTTCTTT	CASSLSRKHTEAFF
.	.	TRBV7-4	TRBJ2-5	TGTGCCAGCAGAAGCAGACAGACCCAGTACTTC	CASRSRQTQYF
.	many	TRBV12-3/TRBV12-4	TRBJ1-1	TGTGCCAGCAGTCAAACCGGCGGCACTGAAGCTTTCTTT	CASSQTGGTEAFF
.	.	TRBV7-9	TRBJ2-7	TGTGCCAGCACCCGAAGCGACCAACCCTACGAGCAGTACTTC	CASTRSDQPYEQYF
.	.	TRBV7-8	TRBJ2-5	TGTGCCAGCAGCCACCCCACTAGCACGGCAGAGACCCAGTACTTC	CASSHPTSTAETQYF
.	.	TRBV7-9	TRBJ1-1	TGTGCCAGCAGCAGGGTCGTGGGGGCGGGGAACACTGAAGCTTTCTTT	CASSRVVGAGNTEAFF
.	.	TRBV29-1	TRBJ1-5	TGCAGCGTTGATTTGGGGGCGGGACAGCCCCAGCATTTT	CSVDLGAGQPQHF
.	many	TRBV5-1	TRBJ1-6	TGCGCCAGCAGCTTGGAGGGGTTGGCGGGGGATGGGGCCCTCCACTTT	CASSLEGLAGDGALHF
.	many	TRBV7-8	TRBJ2-4	TGTGCCAGCAGCGACGGACAGAATATCAAAAACATTCAGTACTTC	CASSDGQNIKNIQYF
TRBD2	many	TRBV12-3/TRBV12-4	TRBJ2-1	TGTGCCAGTTCGTCTAGCGGGGGTTACAATGAGCAGTTCTTC	CASSSSGGYNEQFF
.	.	TRBV5-1	TRBJ2-7	TGCGCCAGCAGCTTAAATCCGGGACCTAACTACGAGCAGTACTTC	CASSLNPGPNYEQYF
TRBD1	.	TRBV12-3/TRBV12-4	TRBJ1-6	TGTGCCAGCAGTCTGACAGGGCTCGGTTCACCCCTCCACTTT	CASSLTGLGSPLHF
.	.	TRBV7-9	TRBJ2-2	TGTGCCAGCAGCTTAGTATGGGGGAACACCGGGGAGCTGTTTTTT	CASSLVWGNTGELFF
.	.	TRBV20-1	TRBJ1-5	TGCAGTGCTACCGGGGGGATGAGCAATCAGCCCCAGCATTTT	CSATGGMSNQPQHF
.	many	TRBV2	TRBJ2-1	TGTGCCAGCGTGTGGGGGAATGAGCAGTTCTTC	CASVWGNEQFF
TRBD2	.	TRBV10-3	TRBJ2-1	TGTGCCATCAGACCTGTCGGGCTAGCGGCCTCCTACAATGAGCAGTTCTTC	CAIRPVGLAASYNEQFF
.	.	TRBV19	TRBJ1-2	TGTGCCAGTAGTATGTCAGACAGGAACTATGGCTACACCTTC	CASSMSDRNYGYTF
TRBD1	.	TRBV2	TRBJ1-6	TGTGCCAGCGCACAGGGGGGCAATTCACCCCTCCACTTT	CASAQGGNSPLHF
TRBD2	many	TRBV7-9	TRBJ2-7	TGTGCCAGCAGCCGGACTAGCGATGCCTACGAGCAGTACTTC	CASSRTSDAYEQYF
.	.	TRBV15	TRBJ2-3	TGTGCCACCAGCGGAGGGGGGTCGGATACGCAGTATTTT	CATSGGGSDTQYF
TRBD2	many	TRBV20-1	TRBJ2-7	TGCAGTGCTAGAGACCTGCTAGCGGGGGGGCTGAACGAGCAGTACTTC	CSARDLLAGGLNEQYF
TRBD2	once	TRBV10-1	TRBJ2-2	TGCGCCAGCAGTGAAGCTAGCGGGAGGAAGACCGGGGAGCTGTTTTTT	CASSEASGRKTGELFF
TRBD1	.	TRBV20-1	TRBJ1-6	TGCAGTGCTAGGGGACCCCCGGGACAGGAATCCTCACCCCTCCACTTT	CSARGPPGQESSPLHF
TRBD2	.	TRBV5-1	TRBJ2-3	TGCGCCAGCAGCTTTCCCGGGACAGGGGGACTAGCGGGAGGGGGAGATACGCAGTATTTT	CASSFPGTGGLAGGGDTQYF
.	.	TRBV10-2	TRBJ2-7	TGCGCCAGCAGTAAGCCCGAAACTTACGAGCAGTACTTC	CASSKPETYEQYF
.	few	TRBV28	TRBJ2-1	TGTGCCAGCAGCTACACGAATGAGCAGTTCTTC	CASSYTNEQFF
TRBD1	.	TRBV10-3	TRBJ1-1	TGTGCCATCAGTGAGTTAGGGACAGGGTTGGACACTGAAGCTTTCTTT	CAISELGTGLDTEAFF
TRBD1	.	TRBV9	TRBJ2-5	TGTGCCAGCAGCGTGGACAGGGGTGGAGAGACCCAGTACTTC	CASSVDRGGETQYF
TRBD1	many	TRBV12-3/TRBV12-4	TRBJ2-1	TGTGCCAGCTCCCCTGACAGGGGCTACAATGAGCAGTTCTTC	CASSPDRGYNEQFF
.	.	TRBV7-9	TRBJ2-7	TGCGTCAGCAGCCAGTCAGGTTCAACCTACGAGCAGTACTTC	CVSSQSGSTYEQYF
TRBD1	once	TRBV24-1	TRBJ1-2	TGTGCCACCAGTGTTGGGGACAGTTATGGCTACACCTTC	CATSVGDSYGYTF
TRBD2	many	TRBV7-9	TRBJ2-7	TGTGCCAGCAGCTTAGGAGAACCTAGCGGGCCCCACTCCTACGAGCAGTACTTC	CASSLGEPSGPHSYEQYF
.	once	TRBV7-9	TRBJ1-1	TGTGCCAGCAGCTTATGGACTGCCGAAGCTTTCTTT	CASSLWTAEAFF